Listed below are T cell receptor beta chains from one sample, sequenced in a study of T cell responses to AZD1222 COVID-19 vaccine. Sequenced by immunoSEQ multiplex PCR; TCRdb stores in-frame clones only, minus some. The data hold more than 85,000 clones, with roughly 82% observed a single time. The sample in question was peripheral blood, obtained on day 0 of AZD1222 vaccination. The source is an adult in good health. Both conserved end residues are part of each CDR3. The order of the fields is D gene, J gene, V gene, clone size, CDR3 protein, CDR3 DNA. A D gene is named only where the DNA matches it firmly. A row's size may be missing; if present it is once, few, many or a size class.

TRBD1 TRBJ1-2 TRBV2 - CASSRTGYYGYTF TGTGCCAGCAGTCGGACAGGGTACTATGGCTACACCTTC
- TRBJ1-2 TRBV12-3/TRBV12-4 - CASSFPRYGYTF TGTGCCAGCAGTTTTCCCCGCTATGGCTACACCTTC
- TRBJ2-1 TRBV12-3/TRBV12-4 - CASTPGSNEQFF TGTGCCAGCACCCCCGGGTCCAATGAGCAGTTCTTC
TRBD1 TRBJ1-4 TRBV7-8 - CASSRDRSNEKLFF TGTGCCAGCAGCCGGGACAGATCTAATGAAAAACTGTTTTTT
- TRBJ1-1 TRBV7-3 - CASSPTGPMGQGEAFF TGTGCCAGCAGCCCAACCGGGCCAATGGGACAAGGTGAAGCTTTCTTT
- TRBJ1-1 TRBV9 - CASSVAVNTEAFF TGTGCCAGCAGCGTAGCCGTGAACACTGAAGCTTTCTTT
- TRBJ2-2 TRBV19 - CASSIGTVNTGELFF TGTGCCAGTAGTATTGGCACCGTGAACACCGGGGAGCTGTTTTTT
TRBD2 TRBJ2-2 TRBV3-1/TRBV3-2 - CASSQDPNTSGGPGELFF TGTGCCAGCAGCCAAGATCCCAATACTAGCGGGGGGCCCGGGGAGCTGTTTTTT
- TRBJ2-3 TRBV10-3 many CAISDRGVGTDTQYF TGTGCCATCAGTGATAGGGGGGTGGGCACAGATACGCAGTATTTT
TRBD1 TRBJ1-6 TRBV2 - CASSVQGANSPLHF TGTGCCAGCAGTGTACAGGGGGCTAATTCACCCCTCCACTTT
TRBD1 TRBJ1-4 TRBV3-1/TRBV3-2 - CASSLYRGGTTNEKLFF TGTGCCAGCAGCCTATACAGGGGGGGGACAACTAATGAAAAACTGTTTTTT
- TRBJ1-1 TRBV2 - CASRGVWAFF TGTGCCAGCAGGGGGGTTTGGGCTTTCTTT
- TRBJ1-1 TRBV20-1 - CSASGNTGMVSEAFF TGCAGTGCTAGTGGGAATACCGGGATGGTCTCTGAAGCTTTCTTT
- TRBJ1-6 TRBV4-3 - CASSQVGEGSPLHF TGCGCCAGCAGCCAAGTGGGGGAAGGTTCACCCCTCCACTTT
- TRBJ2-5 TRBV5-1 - CASSLDETGTSETQYF TGCGCCAGCAGCTTGGACGAAACCGGGACTTCTGAGACCCAGTACTTC
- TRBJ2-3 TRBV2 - CASSSTLRDTQYF TGTGCCAGCAGTAGCACCCTCCGGGATACGCAGTATTTT
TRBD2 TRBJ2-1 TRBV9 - CASSPQLAGNEQFF TGTGCCAGCAGCCCCCAGCTAGCGGGCAATGAGCAGTTCTTC
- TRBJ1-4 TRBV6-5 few CASSYSGRYEKLFF TGTGCCAGCAGTTACTCAGGGAGGTATGAAAAACTGTTTTTT
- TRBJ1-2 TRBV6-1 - CASSESAYGYTF TGTGCCAGCAGTGAGTCGGCCTATGGCTACACCTTC
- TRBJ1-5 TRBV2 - CASSEGLRGTQPQHF TGTGCCAGCAGTGAAGGTTTGAGGGGGACGCAGCCCCAGCATTTT
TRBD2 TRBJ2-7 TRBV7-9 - CASSRGLAGQYEQYF TGTGCCAGCAGCCGGGGACTAGCGGGACAGTACGAGCAGTACTTC
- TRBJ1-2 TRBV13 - CASSQTTRVEGYTF TGTGCCAGCAGTCAAACGACCCGGGTGGAGGGCTACACCTTC
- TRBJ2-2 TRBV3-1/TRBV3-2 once CASSPVSGYTGELFF TGTGCCAGCAGCCCCGTTTCAGGCTACACCGGGGAGCTGTTTTTT
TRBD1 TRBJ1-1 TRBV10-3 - CAISGGDRANTEAFF TGTGCCATCAGTGGGGGGGACAGGGCGAACACTGAAGCTTTCTTT
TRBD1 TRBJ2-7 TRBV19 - CASSIWTGKAYEQYF TGTGCCAGTAGTATCTGGACAGGGAAGGCCTACGAGCAGTACTTC
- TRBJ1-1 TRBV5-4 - CASSLDPGTAGSAFF TGTGCCAGCAGCTTAGACCCGGGGACGGCCGGTTCGGCTTTCTTT
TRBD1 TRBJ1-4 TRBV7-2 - CASSTGQGANNEKLFF TGTGCCAGCAGTACCGGACAGGGGGCCAATAATGAAAAACTGTTTTTT
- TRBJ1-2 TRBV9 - CASSSPGDINGYTF TGTGCCAGCAGCTCCCCTGGGGACATCAATGGCTACACCTTC
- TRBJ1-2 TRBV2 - CASSEQAGANGYTF TGTGCCAGCAGTGAACAGGCAGGGGCAAATGGCTACACCTTC
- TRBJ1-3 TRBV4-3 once CASSQEALVRTPSGNTIYF TGCGCCAGCAGCCAAGAAGCTCTGGTCCGGACGCCCTCTGGAAACACCATATATTTT
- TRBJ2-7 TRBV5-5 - CASSTDRTSQEQYF TGTGCCAGCAGCACAGACAGAACCTCCCAAGAGCAGTACTTC
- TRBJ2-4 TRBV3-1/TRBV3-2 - CASSQVTASRVAKNIQYF TGTGCCAGCAGCCAAGTTACCGCGTCCAGGGTAGCCAAAAACATTCAGTACTTC
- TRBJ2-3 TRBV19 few CASSTSGPGTDTQYF TGTGCCAGTAGTACCAGCGGGCCAGGCACAGATACGCAGTATTTT
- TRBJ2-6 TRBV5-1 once CASLSSGANVLTF TGCGCCAGCCTCAGCTCTGGGGCCAACGTCCTGACTTTC
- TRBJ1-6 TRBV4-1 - CASSQHGTGVNSPLHF TGCGCCAGCAGCCAACACGGGACCGGGGTGAATTCACCCCTCCACTTT
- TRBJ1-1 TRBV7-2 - CASSYPQGGTEAFF TGTGCCAGTTCGTATCCTCAAGGGGGCACTGAAGCTTTCTTT
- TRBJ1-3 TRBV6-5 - CASSFSDSGNTIYF TGTGCCAGCAGTTTTTCAGACTCTGGAAACACCATATATTTT
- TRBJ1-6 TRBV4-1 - CASSDRFNSPLHF TGCGCCAGCTCAGACAGATTTAATTCACCCCTCCACTTT
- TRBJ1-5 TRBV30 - CAWNLTPGQPQHF TGTGCCTGGAATTTGACCCCCGGTCAGCCCCAGCATTTT
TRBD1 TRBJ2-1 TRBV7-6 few CASSLGDSPYNEQFF TGTGCCAGCAGCTTAGGGGACAGTCCCTACAATGAGCAGTTCTTC
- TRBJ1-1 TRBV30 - CAWSVRTGTEAFF TGTGCCTGGAGTGTACGGACTGGGACTGAAGCTTTCTTT
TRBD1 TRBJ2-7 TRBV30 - CAWSRTGMGPWEQYF TGTGCCTGGAGCCGGACAGGGATGGGCCCTTGGGAGCAGTACTTC
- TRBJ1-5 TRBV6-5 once CASTLTAWPQHF TGTGCCAGCACTTTGACGGCCTGGCCCCAGCATTTT
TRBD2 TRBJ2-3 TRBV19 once CASSGSRGGSVVSTDTQYF TGTGCCAGTAGCGGGTCGCGGGGGGGAAGCGTAGTCAGCACAGATACGCAGTATTTT
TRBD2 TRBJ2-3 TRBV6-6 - CASSYLVAGASDTQYF TGTGCCAGCAGTTACCTGGTAGCGGGGGCATCGGATACGCAGTATTTT
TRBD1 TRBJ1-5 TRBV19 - CASSRQGVRSGSNQPQHF TGTGCCAGTAGTAGACAGGGAGTTAGGTCAGGTAGCAATCAGCCCCAGCATTTT
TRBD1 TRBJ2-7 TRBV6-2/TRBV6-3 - CASGPRTGLSYEQYF TGTGCCAGCGGCCCTAGGACAGGCCTCTCCTACGAGCAGTACTTC
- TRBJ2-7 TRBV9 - CASSVGGDSYLYEQYF TGTGCCAGCAGCGTAGGGGGGGACAGTTACCTCTACGAGCAGTACTTC
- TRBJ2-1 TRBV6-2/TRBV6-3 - CASSSGPYNEQFF TGTGCCAGCAGCTCCGGGCCTTACAATGAGCAGTTCTTC
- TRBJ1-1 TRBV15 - CATSRVPWGEAFF TGTGCCACCAGCAGAGTCCCGTGGGGGGAAGCTTTCTTT
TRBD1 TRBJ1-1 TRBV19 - CASRRGQIEAFF TGTGCCAGTAGGAGGGGACAGATTGAAGCTTTCTTT
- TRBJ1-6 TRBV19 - CASCGPAFSPLHF TGTGCCAGTTGCGGGCCTGCATTTTCACCCCTCCACTTT
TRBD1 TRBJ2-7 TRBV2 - CASSGDRGYEQYF TGTGCCAGCAGTGGGGACAGGGGCTACGAGCAGTACTTC
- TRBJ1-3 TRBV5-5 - CASSDGQLAGNTIYF TGTGCCAGCAGCGACGGACAGTTGGCTGGAAACACCATATATTTT
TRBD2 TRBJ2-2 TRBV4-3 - CASSLTSGMNTGELFF TGCGCTAGCAGCCTGACTAGCGGGATGAACACCGGGGAGCTGTTTTTT
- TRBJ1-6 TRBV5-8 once CASENWGSPLHF TGTGCCAGCGAAAACTGGGGATCACCCCTCCACTTT
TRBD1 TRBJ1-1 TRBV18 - CASSPYYGTANTEAFF TGTGCCAGCTCACCTTACTACGGGACAGCGAACACTGAAGCTTTCTTT
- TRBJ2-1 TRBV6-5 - CASSPRGYEQFF TGTGCCAGCAGTCCCCGGGGATATGAGCAGTTCTTC